Presented here are 8 T cell receptor beta chains from one specimen sequenced in a study of shared clonotypes between healthy human individuals (TCRdb year 2020). Library preparation employed the immunoSEQ multiplex PCR assay. This immuneACCESS table, as held by TCRdb, lists in-frame sequences with V and J called but not all clones. Of the missing ones, under half trace to an unresolved V gene in checked studies; the others have no known cause. For this sample the table gives about 560,000 clones, of which roughly four fifths were detected only once. Around 12% of the sample rests with the top ten. Sample: PBMCs. All receptors derive from a woman between 40 and 50 years old in good health. Some clones in this sample may be carry-over from other donors' samples.

V gene TRBV14 combines with J gene TRBJ1-2; D unclear. The CDR3 length is 14 residues. The V and J ends lost 3 bases and 3 bases respectively, with 11 bases between them. Looked up from germline, CDR1 is SGHDN and CDR2 is FVKESK. CDR3 nucleotide sequence: TGTGCCAGCAGCCACTTCACCGGGGACTATGGCTACACCTTC. Translation: CASSHFTGDYGYTF.

This clone was recorded at least ten times. This chain uses TRBV4-2 with TRBJ2-3; 7 nucleotides agree with TRBD2. Germline-derived CDR1 and CDR2 are LGHNA and YNFKEQ. The CDR3 is 15 amino acids. V lost 5 bases and J lost 6; bases outside the gene matches: 11. The CDR3 loop is CASSSELGGTDTQYF. The CDR3 region has the DNA TGTGCCAGCAGCTCAGAACTGGGGGGGACGGATACGCAGTATTTT.

V is TRBV30 and J is TRBJ2-5, with D possibly being TRBD2 (6 bases). Germline values: CDR1 GTSNPN, CDR2 SVGIG (reference sequence). The CDR3 runs to 14 residues. V lost 0 bases to trimming and J lost 2 bases, with 10 bases between them. In DNA, the CDR3 is TGTGCCTGGAGTGTAAGTAGCGGACAAGAGACCCAGTACTTC. Amino acid sequence: CAWSVSSGQETQYF.

This chain joins TRBV7-8 and TRBJ1-4; no reliable D call. Trimming left V 5 bases short and J 0 bases short, with 13 bases between. Germline V lookup: CDR1 SGHVS, CDR2 FQNEAQ. The CDR3 sequence is 16 residues long. In DNA, the CDR3 is TGTGCCAGCAGCCGGATTGTTTTTTCAACTAATGAAAAACTGTTTTTT. This codes for CASSRIVFSTNEKLFF.

V gene TRBV4-2 combines with J gene TRBJ2-7, with 11 bases identical to TRBD2. With 3 bases clipped from V and 3 bases from J, the junction kept 4 bases outside the gene matches. Germline CDR1 is LGHNA and CDR2 is YNFKEQ. The CDR3 is 15 amino acids. This chain's CDR3 is CASSQGTSGNYEQYF. Written as DNA, the CDR3 is TGTGCCAGCAGCCAGGGGACTAGCGGTAACTACGAGCAGTACTTC.

This sequence joins TRBV5-4 and TRBJ2-7; 7 bases are shared with TRBD1. Germline trimming cut 3 bases from V and 3 bases from J; bases unmatched to any gene: 6. Per the germline V gene, CDR1 is SGHNT and CDR2 is YYREEE (reference sequence). CDR3 length: 14 amino acids. The CDR3 region is CASSSTGAIYEQYF. CDR3 bases: TGTGCCAGCAGCTCCACAGGGGCCATCTACGAGCAGTACTTC.

This clone came up a few times. This specimen includes other DNA sequences encoding the same CDR3. The rearrangement joins TRBV7-2 to TRBJ1-2, with D possibly matching TRBD1 (6 bases). Germline V CDR1 and CDR2: SGHTA, FQGNSA. The V end lost 5 bases, the J end lost 5 bases, and 12 bases lay between the germline ends. The CDR3 consists of 13 residues. The CDR3 spells CASSPDRRYGYTF. The CDR3 DNA reads as TGTGCCAGCAGCCCGGACAGACGGTATGGCTACACCTTC.

This chain connects TRBV10-3 to TRBJ1-5, with 10 bases fitting TRBD1. Germline trimming cut 3 bases from V and 0 bases from J; bases unmatched to any gene: 5. The CDR3 sequence is 17 residues long. Per the germline V gene, CDR1 is ENHRY and CDR2 is SYGVKD. CDR3 DNA sequence: TGTGCCATCAGTGATGGACAGGGGGGCAATAGCAATCAGCCCCAGCATTTT. Protein: CAISDGQGGNSNQPQHF.